Included here is one TCR beta chain sequence, with context. The data stem from a study of blood T cell repertoires in COVID-19. The germline gives CDR1 MNHEY, CDR2 SVGEGT. This CDR3 is 16 amino acids long. Trimming removed 5 bases from V and 3 bases from J; junction bases left unmatched: 9. TCRdb's table, derived via immunoSEQ multiplex PCR, lists solely in-frame clones and lacks some. The sample consists of some 200,000 clones, around 82% of them appearing once. The age range of participants was 18 to 89 years, with residence in approximately 25 US areas. This rearrangement joins TRBV6-2 or TRBV6-3 to TRBJ2-1; 8 bases fit TRBD1. The sequenced sample was PBMCs or T cells enriched from blood (not recorded which). The clonotype was recovered from a man between 40 and 49 years old who had recovered from COVID-19. CDR3 sequence reads: CASSTGVTGDYNEQFF. The CDR3 coding sequence is TGTGCCAGCAGTACGGGGGTGACAGGGGACTACAATGAGCAGTTCTTC.